The sequence of this T cell receptor beta chain was determined in a study of T cell responses to AZD1222 COVID-19 vaccine. Trimming pared 2 bases from V and 2 bases from J, leaving 13 bases between. This CDR3 region has 15 residues. Per germline, CDR1 SGHAT and CDR2 FQDESV (reference sequence). General study results and limits: Baseline seropositives among AZD1222 recipients totaled only 5 to 7. White British donors predominated, females outnumbered males, and clonal diversity was possibly underestimated.

The data were produced by immunoSEQ multiplex PCR, yet TCRdb's version contains in-frame clones alone and is incomplete. Of some 130,000 clones listed, just over 90% are singletons. A remark on this clone: What it binds is unknown.

Sequencing was performed on peripheral blood, taken on day 0 of AZD1222 vaccination. The chain recombines TRBV11-1 with TRBJ2-7, with D possibly TRBD1 on 5 matching bases. The receptor comes from an adult in good health. The CDR3 region is CASSLSRGVTYEQYF. In DNA, the CDR3 is TGTGCCAGCAGCTTAAGTAGGGGTGTAACCTACGAGCAGTACTTC.